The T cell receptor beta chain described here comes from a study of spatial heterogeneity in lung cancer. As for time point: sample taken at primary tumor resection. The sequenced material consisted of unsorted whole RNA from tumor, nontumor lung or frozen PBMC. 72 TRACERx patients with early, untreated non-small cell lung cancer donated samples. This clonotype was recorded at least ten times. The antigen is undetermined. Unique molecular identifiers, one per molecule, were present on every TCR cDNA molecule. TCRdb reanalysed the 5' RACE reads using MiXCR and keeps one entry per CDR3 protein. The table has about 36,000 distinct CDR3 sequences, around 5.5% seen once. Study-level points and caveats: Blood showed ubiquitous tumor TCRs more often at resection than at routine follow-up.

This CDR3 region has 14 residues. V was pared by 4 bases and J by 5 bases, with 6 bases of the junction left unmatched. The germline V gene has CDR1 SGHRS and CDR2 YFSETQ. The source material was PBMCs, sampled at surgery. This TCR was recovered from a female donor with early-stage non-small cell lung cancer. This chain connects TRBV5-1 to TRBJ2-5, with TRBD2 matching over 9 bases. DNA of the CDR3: TGCGCCAGCAGCCTCGGGACTAGCTCGGAGACCCAGTACTTC. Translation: CASSLGTSSETQYF.